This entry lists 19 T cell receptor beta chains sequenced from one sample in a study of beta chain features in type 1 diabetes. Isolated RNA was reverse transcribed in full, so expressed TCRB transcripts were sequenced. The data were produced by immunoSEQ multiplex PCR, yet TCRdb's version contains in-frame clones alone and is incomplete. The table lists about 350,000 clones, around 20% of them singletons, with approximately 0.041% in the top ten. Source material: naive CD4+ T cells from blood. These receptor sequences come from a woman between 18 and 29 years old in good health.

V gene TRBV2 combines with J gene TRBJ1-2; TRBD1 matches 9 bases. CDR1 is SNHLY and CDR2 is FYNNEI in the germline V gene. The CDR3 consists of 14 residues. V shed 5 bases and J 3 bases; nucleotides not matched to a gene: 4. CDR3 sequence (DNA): TGTGCCAGCAGTCAGGACAGGGGAGACTATGGCTACACCTTC. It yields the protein CASSQDRGDYGYTF.

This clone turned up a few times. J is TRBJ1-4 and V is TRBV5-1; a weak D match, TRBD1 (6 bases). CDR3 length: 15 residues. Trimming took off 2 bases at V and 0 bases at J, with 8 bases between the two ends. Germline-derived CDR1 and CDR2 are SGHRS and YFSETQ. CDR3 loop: CASSLRQATNEKLFF. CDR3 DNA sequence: TGCGCCAGCAGCTTACGACAGGCAACTAATGAAAAACTGTTTTTT.

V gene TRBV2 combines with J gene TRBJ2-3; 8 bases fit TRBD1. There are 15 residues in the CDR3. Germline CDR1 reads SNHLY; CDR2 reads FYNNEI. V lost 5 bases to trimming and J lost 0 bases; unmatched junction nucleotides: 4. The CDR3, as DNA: TGTGCCAGCAGTACGACAGGGGCTAGCACAGATACGCAGTATTTT. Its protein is CASSTTGASTDTQYF.

The CDR3 nucleotides read TGTGCCAGCAGCGCCCGACAGGAGTCGGAAGCTTTCTTT. Protein: CASSARQESEAFF. V is TRBV9 and J is TRBJ1-1; a weak D match, TRBD1 (6 bases). Deletions cut 3 bases from V and 8 bases from J, with 14 bases between. There are 13 residues in the CDR3. CDR1 SGDLS and CDR2 YYNGEE come from the germline V gene. Variable domain in full (rest from reference TRBV9 and TRBJ1-1): DSGVTQTPKHLITATGQRVTLRCSPRSGDLSVYWYQQSLDQGLQFLIQYYNGEERAKGNILERFSAQQFPDLHSELNLSSLELGDSALYFCASSARQESEAFFGQGTRLTVV.

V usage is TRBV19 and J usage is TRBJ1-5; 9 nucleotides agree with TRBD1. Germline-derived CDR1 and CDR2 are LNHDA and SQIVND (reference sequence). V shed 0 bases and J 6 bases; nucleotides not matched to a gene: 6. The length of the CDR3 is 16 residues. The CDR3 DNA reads TGTGCCAGTAGTATAGACTATGACAGGGGGAGTCAGCCCCAGCATTTT. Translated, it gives CASSIDYDRGSQPQHF. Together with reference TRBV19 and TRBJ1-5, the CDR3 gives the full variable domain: DGGITQSPKYLFRKEGQNVTLSCEQNLNHDAMYWYRQDPGQGLRLIYYSQIVNDFQKGDIAEGYSVSREKKESFPLTVTSAQKNPTAFYLCASSIDYDRGSQPQHFGDGTRLSIL.

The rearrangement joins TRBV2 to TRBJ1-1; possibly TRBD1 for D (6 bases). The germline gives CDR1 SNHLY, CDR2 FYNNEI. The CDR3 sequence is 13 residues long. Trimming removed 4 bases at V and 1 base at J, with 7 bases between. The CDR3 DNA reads TGTGCCAGCAGTGGACAGGAGAACACTGAAGCTTTCTTT. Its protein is CASSGQENTEAFF.

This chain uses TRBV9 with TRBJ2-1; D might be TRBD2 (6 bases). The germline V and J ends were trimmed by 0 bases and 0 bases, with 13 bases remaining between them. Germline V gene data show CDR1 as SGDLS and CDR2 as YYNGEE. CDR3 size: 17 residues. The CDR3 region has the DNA TGTGCCAGCAGCGTAGATGAAGCGGGCAACTCCTACAATGAGCAGTTCTTC. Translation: CASSVDEAGNSYNEQFF.

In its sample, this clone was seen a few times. CDR3 amino acids: CASSYSEAGGSYEQYF. As DNA, the CDR3 is TGTGCCAGCAGTTACTCGGAAGCGGGGGGATCCTACGAGCAGTACTTC. The chain has TRBV6-5 and TRBJ2-7; the match to TRBD2 covers 9 bases. The trim removed 0 bases at V and 1 base at J, leaving 4 bases unmatched. This CDR3 has 16 residues. Germline V gene sequence: CDR1 MNHEY, CDR2 SVGAGI.

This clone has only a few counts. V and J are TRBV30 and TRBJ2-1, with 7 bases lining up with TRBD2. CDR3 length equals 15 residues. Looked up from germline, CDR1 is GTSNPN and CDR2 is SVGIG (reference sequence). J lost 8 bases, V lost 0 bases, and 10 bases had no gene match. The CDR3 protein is CAWSVKLARIDEQFF. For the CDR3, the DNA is TGTGCCTGGAGTGTTAAACTAGCGAGGATAGATGAGCAGTTCTTC.

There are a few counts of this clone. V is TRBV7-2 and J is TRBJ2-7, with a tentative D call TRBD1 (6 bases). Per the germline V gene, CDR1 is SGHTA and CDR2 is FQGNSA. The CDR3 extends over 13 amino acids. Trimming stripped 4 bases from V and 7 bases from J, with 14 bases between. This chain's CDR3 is CASSSGHPGEQYF. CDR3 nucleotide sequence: TGTGCCAGCAGCTCGGGACATCCTGGAGAGCAGTACTTC.

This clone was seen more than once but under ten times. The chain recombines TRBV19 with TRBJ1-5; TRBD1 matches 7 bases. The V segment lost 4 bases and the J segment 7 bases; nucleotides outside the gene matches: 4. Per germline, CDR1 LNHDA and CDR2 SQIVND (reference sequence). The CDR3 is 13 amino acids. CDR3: CASSRTGEQPQHF. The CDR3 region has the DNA TGTGCCAGTAGTAGGACAGGTGAGCAGCCCCAGCATTTT. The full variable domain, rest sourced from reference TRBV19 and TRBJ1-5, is DGGITQSPKYLFRKEGQNVTLSCEQNLNHDAMYWYRQDPGQGLRLIYYSQIVNDFQKGDIAEGYSVSREKKESFPLTVTSAQKNPTAFYLCASSRTGEQPQHFGDGTRLSIL.

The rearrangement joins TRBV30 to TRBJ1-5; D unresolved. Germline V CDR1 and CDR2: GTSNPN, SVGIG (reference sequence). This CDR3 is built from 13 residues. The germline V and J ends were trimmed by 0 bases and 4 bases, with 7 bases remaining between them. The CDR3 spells CAWSVSRNQPQHF. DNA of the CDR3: TGTGCCTGGAGTGTCTCCCGGAATCAGCCCCAGCATTTT.

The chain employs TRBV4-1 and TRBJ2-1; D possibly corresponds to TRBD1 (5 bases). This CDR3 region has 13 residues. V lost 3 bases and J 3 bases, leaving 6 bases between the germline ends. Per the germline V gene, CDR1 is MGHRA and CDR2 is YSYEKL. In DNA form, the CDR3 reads TGCGCCAGCAGCCACAGGGTCTACAATGAGCAGTTCTTC. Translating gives CASSHRVYNEQFF.

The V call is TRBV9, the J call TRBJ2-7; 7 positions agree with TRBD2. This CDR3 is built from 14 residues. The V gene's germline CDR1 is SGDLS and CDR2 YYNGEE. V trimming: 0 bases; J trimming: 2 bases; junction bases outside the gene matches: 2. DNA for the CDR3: TGTGCCAGCAGCGTAGGCGCGGGGGCCTACGAGCAGTACTTC. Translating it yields CASSVGAGAYEQYF.

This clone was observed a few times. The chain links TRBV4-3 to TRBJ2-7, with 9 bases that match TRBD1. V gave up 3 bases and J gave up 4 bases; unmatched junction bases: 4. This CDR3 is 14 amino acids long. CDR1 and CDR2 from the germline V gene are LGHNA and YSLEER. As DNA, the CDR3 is TGCGCCAGCAGCCACGGGGACAGGGCTTACGAGCAGTACTTC. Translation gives CASSHGDRAYEQYF.

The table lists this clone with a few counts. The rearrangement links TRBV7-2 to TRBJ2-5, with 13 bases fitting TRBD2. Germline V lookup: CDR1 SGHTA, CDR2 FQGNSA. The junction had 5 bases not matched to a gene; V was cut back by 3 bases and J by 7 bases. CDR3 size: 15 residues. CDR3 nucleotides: TGTGCCAGCAGCTTTACTAGCGGGGGGGCCGGGACCCAGTACTTC. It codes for CASSFTSGGAGTQYF.

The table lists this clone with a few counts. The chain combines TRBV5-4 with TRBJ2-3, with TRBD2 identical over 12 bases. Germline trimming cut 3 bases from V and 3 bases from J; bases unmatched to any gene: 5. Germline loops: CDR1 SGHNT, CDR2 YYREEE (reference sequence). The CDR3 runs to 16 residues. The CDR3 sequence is CASSSRTSGTTDTQYF. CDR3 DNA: TGTGCCAGCAGCTCCAGGACTAGCGGGACTACAGATACGCAGTATTTT. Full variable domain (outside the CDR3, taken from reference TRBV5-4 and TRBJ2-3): ETGVTQSPTHLIKTRGQQVTLRCSSQSGHNTVSWYQQALGQGPQFIFQYYREEENGRGNFPPRFSGLQFPNYSSELNVNALELDDSALYLCASSSRTSGTTDTQYFGPGTRLTVL.

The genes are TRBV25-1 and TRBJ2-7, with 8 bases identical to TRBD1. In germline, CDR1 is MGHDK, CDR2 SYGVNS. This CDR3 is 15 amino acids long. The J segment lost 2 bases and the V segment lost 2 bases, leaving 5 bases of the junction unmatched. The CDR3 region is CASSEPDRAAYEQYF. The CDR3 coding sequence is TGTGCCAGCAGTGAACCGGACAGGGCGGCCTACGAGCAGTACTTC.

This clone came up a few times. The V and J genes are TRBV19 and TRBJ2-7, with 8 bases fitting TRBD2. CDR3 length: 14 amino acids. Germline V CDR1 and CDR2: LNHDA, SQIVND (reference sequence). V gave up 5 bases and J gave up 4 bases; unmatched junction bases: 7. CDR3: CASSSREASYEQYF. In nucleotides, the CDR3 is TGTGCCAGTAGTTCGCGGGAGGCGTCTTACGAGCAGTACTTC.